One T cell receptor beta chain is described in this entry. What it binds is unknown. TCRdb reprocessed the 5' RACE reads via MiXCR and lists one record per CDR3 protein. Here the sample spans 200,000 to 250,000 distinct CDR3 sequences, roughly 32% being singletons. This sample is drawn from a study of CD8 T cells in ankylosing spondylitis. The CDR3 length is 13 residues. Between the trimmed V and J ends, which lost 1 base and 5 bases, there was a span of 8 bases. Germline V CDR1 and CDR2: MNHEY, SVGAGI. Study outcomes and limitations: There was reportedly significant enrichment of clones that were disease-linked in matched ankylosing spondylitis synovial fluid. Past research had described some motif variants in reactive arthritis synovial fluid and blood.

V is TRBV6-5 and J is TRBJ2-5; the D gene is possibly TRBD1 (6 bases). Sequencing was performed on blood, either unsorted or a sorted T cell fraction (not recorded which). This TCR derives from a male donor with ankylosing spondylitis or in good health (not recorded which). The CDR3 coding sequence is TGTGCCAGCAGTTACTATCAGGGGGAGACCCAGTACTTC. It encodes CASSYYQGETQYF.